The 3 T cell receptor beta chains in this list originate from one sample, sequenced in a study of blood T cell repertoires in COVID-19 (dated by TCRdb to the early 2020s). The protocol used for the library was the immunoSEQ multiplex PCR assay. TCRdb limited this immuneACCESS table to in-frame rearrangements with V and J called. A share of clones is missing; checked studies link under half to unresolved V genes, and the rest is unexplained. The sample table shows 130,000 to 150,000 clones, and 75% to 90% are seen once. The top ten clones comprise about 5.1% of the sample. What was sequenced was peripheral blood. These receptors were collected from a human donor in a cohort sampled during active COVID-19.

This clone was seen only once. The chain recombines TRBV19 with TRBJ1-5; D gene ambiguous. The V gene's germline CDR1 is LNHDA and CDR2 SQIVND (reference sequence). Trimming removed 6 bases at V and 2 bases at J, with 11 bases between. This CDR3 is 14 amino acids long. In DNA form, the CDR3 reads TGTGCCAGTAGACCCCGAGGAGGCAATCAGCCCCAGCATTTT. Translated: CASRPRGGNQPQHF. Full variable domain (remainder filled in from reference TRBV19 and TRBJ1-5): DGGITQSPKYLFRKEGQNVTLSCEQNLNHDAMYWYRQDPGQGLRLIYYSQIVNDFQKGDIAEGYSVSREKKESFPLTVTSAQKNPTAFYLCASRPRGGNQPQHFGDGTRLSIL.

J is TRBJ2-1 and V is TRBV7-8; 8 positions agree with TRBD1. The CDR3 extends over 17 amino acids. V shed 3 bases and J 7 bases; nucleotides not matched to a gene: 14. Germline loops: CDR1 SGHVS, CDR2 FQNEAQ. DNA for the CDR3: TGTGCCAGCAGCTTCCTCCGGTGGGGGACAGGAGGGAATGAGCAGTTCTTC. Its translation is CASSFLRWGTGGNEQFF.

The V call is TRBV28, the J call TRBJ2-3, with 7 bases matching TRBD2. V gave up 7 bases and J gave up 0 bases; unmatched junction bases: 19. This CDR3 contains 19 residues. The germline gives CDR1 MDHEN, CDR2 SYDVKM. CDR3 in DNA: TGTGCCAGCATACTATCTCGCGGGACTACCCCTTCCAGCACAGATACGCAGTATTTT. It encodes CASILSRGTTPSSTDTQYF.